The present entry profiles one T cell receptor (beta chain) with its context. This CDR3 has 12 residues. Germline V gene lookup returns CDR1 SGDLS and CDR2 YYNGEE. Trimming stripped 3 bases from V and 4 bases from J, with 7 bases between. An input of about 0.45 to 1 ug of RNA was subjected to reverse transcription using random hexamers. TCRdb re-analysed the immunoSEQ multiplex PCR reads in MiXCR, keeping a single row per CDR3 protein. This sample has 150,000 to 200,000 distinct CDR3 sequences, with 94% found just once. The data stem from a study of CD8 T cells in Susac syndrome. The chain links TRBV9 to TRBJ1-2; D remains ambiguous. The sequencing sample was made of CD4+ T cells from PBMCs. The clonotype was recovered from a human donor with Susac syndrome. The CDR3 here is CASSAEPYGYTF. CDR3 in DNA: TGTGCCAGCAGCGCCGAACCCTATGGCTACACCTTC.